This T cell receptor (beta chain) was captured by sequencing in a study of blood T cells in healthy people across ages. CDR1 SGHDN and CDR2 FVKESK come from the germline V gene. CDR3 length equals 15 residues. Trimming removed 4 bases from V and 7 bases from J, with 20 bases in between. Through a sample-barcoded 5' primer and a J-beta primer mix, a second PCR was run for 7 to 11 cycles. The template-switch adaptor, which had 12 random nucleotides, put a tag on each cDNA molecule. MiXCR, run by TCRdb on the 5' RACE reads, gives a single entry per CDR3 protein. Among approximately 730,000 distinct CDR3 sequences, about 42% were seen once, and the ten largest hold roughly 20%. Study-level results: Since the PBMCs were unsorted, naive and antigen-experienced cells could not be conclusively compared.

In terms of origin and age, donors were healthy Caucasian individuals from Russia aged about 6 to 90. In regard to this clonotype: What it binds is unknown.

Sequenced: blood. V and J are TRBV14 and TRBJ2-7; unclear D gene. This TCR derives from a woman aged 60-75 years in good health. CDR3 bases: TGTGCCAGCAGCCTCGGAAGGAACTCCTACAATGAGCAGTACTTC. Protein product: CASSLGRNSYNEQYF. Variable domain in full (rest from reference TRBV14 and TRBJ2-7): EAGVTQFPSHSVIEKGQTVTLRCDPISGHDNLYWYRRVMGKEIKFLLHFVKESKQDESGMPNNRFLAERTGGTYSTLKVQPAELEDSGVYFCASSLGRNSYNEQYFGPGTRLTVT.